A selection of T cell receptor beta chains follows, all from one sample in a study of PD-L1 blockade in urothelial cancer. The assay was immunoSEQ multiplex PCR, and TCRdb's table has in-frame clones only and misses some. This sample has about 110,000 clones, with about 91% found just once. The specimen was PBMCs, collected around atezolizumab (anti-PD-L1) treatment. The origin of the receptors is a man between 60 and 75 years old with urothelial cancer. Each CDR3 is given with its conserved first and last residue. A D gene is named only where the DNA matches it firmly. Size values are once, few and many counts, or a class for expanded clones, and some rows have none.

.,TRBJ2-7,.,TRBV7-2,TGTGCCAGCAGCTACCGGACGGGGTCCTACGAGCAGTACTTC,CASSYRTGSYEQYF
.,TRBJ2-7,.,TRBV28,TGTGCCAGCAGTTTACCCCGGACTAACTACGAGCAGTACTTC,CASSLPRTNYEQYF
.,TRBJ2-7,.,TRBV28,TGTGCCAGCAGGCGGCAACTAGGGGGCTACGAGCAGTACTTC,CASRRQLGGYEQYF
.,TRBJ2-7,TRBD2,TRBV9,TGTGCCAGCAGCGTACTAGCGGTAAAGCACAGCGAGCAGTACTTC,CASSVLAVKHSEQYF
.,TRBJ2-7,.,TRBV18,TGTGCCAGCTCACTACCCACCGACATCCCCTACGAGCAGTACTTC,CASSLPTDIPYEQYF
.,TRBJ2-7,.,TRBV4-3,TGCGCCAGCAGCCAAGACAGGACCTACGAGCAGTACTTC,CASSQDRTYEQYF
once,TRBJ2-3,.,TRBV5-1,TGCGCCAGCAGCGCAGGGGGCACAGATACGCAGTATTTT,CASSAGGTDTQYF
.,TRBJ1-2,.,TRBV29-1,TGCAGCGTTGAGGTGGTTCGATCATCCAGCGCGCCCTTAGCTAACTATGGCTACACCTTC,CSVEVVRSSSAPLANYGYTF
.,TRBJ2-2,.,TRBV5-4,TGTGCCAGCCGGGGGAGGAGCACCGGGGAGCTGTTTTTT,CASRGRSTGELFF
.,TRBJ2-3,.,TRBV4-2,TGTGCCAGCAGCCGGGGCGAGATATTGGACGGAATAGATACGCAGTATTTT,CASSRGEILDGIDTQYF
.,TRBJ2-7,.,TRBV4-2,TGTGCCAGCAGCCAAGTCGGAGGGTTGCCTGGCGAGCAGTACTTC,CASSQVGGLPGEQYF
once,TRBJ2-3,.,TRBV11-2,TGTGCCAGCAGCTTAGTCGCCCCCAGGGTTAGCACAGATACGCAGTATTTT,CASSLVAPRVSTDTQYF
.,TRBJ2-3,TRBD1,TRBV2,TGTGCCAGCAGCATACTTGCGACAGGGGGCACAGATACGCAGTATTTT,CASSILATGGTDTQYF
.,TRBJ2-7,.,TRBV5-4,TGTGCCAGCAGCCCGTCTCGGGGAAACTCCTACGAGCAGTACTTC,CASSPSRGNSYEQYF
.,TRBJ1-5,TRBD1,TRBV28,TGTGCCAGCAGTCTACAGGGGGCGGGCAATCAGCCCCAGCATTTT,CASSLQGAGNQPQHF